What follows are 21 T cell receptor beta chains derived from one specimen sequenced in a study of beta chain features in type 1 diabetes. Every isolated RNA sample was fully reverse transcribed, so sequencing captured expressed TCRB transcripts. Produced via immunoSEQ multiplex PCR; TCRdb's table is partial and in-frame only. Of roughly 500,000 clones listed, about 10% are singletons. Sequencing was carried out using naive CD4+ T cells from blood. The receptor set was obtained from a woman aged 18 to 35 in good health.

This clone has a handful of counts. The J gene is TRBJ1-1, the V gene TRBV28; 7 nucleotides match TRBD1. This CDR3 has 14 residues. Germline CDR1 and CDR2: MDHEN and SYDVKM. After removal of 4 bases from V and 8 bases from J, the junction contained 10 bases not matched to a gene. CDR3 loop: CASSSHRGITEAFF. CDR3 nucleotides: TGTGCCAGCAGTTCGCACAGGGGTATAACCGAAGCTTTCTTT.

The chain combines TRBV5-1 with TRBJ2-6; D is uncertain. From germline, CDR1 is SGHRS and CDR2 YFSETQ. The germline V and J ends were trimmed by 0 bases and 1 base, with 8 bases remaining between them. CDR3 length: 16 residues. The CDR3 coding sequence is TGCGCCAGCAGCTTGGGGTACATTTCTGGGGCCAACGTCCTGACTTTC. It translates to CASSLGYISGANVLTF. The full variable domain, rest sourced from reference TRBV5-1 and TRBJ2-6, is KAGVTQTPRYLIKTRGQQVTLSCSPISGHRSVSWYQQTPGQGLQFLFEYFSETQRNKGNFPGRFSGRQFSNSRSEMNVSTLELGDSALYLCASSLGYISGANVLTFGAGSRLTVL.

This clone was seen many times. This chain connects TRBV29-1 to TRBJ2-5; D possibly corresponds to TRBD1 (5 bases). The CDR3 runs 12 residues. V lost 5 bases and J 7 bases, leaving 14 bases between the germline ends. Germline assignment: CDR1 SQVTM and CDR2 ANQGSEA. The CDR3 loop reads CSVRRPTGTQYF. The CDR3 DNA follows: TGCAGCGTTCGCCGGCCCACAGGGACCCAGTACTTC.

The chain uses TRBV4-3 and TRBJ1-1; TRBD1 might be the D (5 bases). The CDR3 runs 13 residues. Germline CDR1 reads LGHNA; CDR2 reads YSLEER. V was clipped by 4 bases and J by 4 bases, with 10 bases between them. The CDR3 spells CASSRGAGTEAFF. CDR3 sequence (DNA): TGCGCCAGCAGCCGAGGGGCAGGCACTGAAGCTTTCTTT.

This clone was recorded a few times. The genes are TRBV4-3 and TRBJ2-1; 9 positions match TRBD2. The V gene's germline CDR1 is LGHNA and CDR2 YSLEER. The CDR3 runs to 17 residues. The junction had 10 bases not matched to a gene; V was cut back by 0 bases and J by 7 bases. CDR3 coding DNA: TGCGCCAGCAGCCAAGAGTTAAGCGGGACTAGCCCTAATGAGCAGTTCTTC. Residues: CASSQELSGTSPNEQFF.

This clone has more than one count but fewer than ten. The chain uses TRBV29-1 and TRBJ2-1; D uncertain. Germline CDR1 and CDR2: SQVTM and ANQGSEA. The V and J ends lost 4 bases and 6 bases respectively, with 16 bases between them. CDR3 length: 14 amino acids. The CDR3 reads CSVAHLESGNEQFF. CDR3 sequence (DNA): TGCAGCGTTGCCCACCTTGAATCCGGCAATGAGCAGTTCTTC.

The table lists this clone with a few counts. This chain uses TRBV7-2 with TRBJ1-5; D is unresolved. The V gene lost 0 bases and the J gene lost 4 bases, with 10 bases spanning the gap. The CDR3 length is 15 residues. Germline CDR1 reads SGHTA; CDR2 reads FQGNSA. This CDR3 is CASSLASLGNQPQHF. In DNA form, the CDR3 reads TGTGCCAGCAGCTTAGCAAGTCTGGGGAATCAGCCCCAGCATTTT. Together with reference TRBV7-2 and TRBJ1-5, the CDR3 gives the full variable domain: GAGVSQSPSNKVTEKGKDVELRCDPISGHTALYWYRQSLGQGLEFLIYFQGNSAPDKSGLPSDRFSAERTGGSVSTLTIQRTQQEDSAVYLCASSLASLGNQPQHFGDGTRLSIL.

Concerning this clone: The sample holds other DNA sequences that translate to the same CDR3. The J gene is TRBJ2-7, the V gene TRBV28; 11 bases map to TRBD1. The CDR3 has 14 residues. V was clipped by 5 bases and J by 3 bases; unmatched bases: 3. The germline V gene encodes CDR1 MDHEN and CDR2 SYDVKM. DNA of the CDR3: TGTGCCAGCAGTCACGGGACAGGGGGCTACGAGCAGTACGTC. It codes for CASSHGTGGYEQYV.

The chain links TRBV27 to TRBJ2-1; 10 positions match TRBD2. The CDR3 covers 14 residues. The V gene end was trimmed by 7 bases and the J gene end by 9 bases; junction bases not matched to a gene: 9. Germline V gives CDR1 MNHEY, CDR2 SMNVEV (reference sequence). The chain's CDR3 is CASMEAGGPTEQFF. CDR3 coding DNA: TGTGCCAGCATGGAAGCGGGAGGGCCGACTGAGCAGTTCTTC.

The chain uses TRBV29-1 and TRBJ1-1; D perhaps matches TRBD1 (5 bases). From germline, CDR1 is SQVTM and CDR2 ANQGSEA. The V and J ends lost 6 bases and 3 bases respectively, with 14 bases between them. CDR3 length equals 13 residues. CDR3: CSVFERGDTEAFF. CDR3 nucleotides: TGCAGCGTCTTCGAAAGGGGAGACACTGAAGCTTTCTTT.

The CDR3 region has the DNA TGTGCCAGCAGCGGAGGGGCTCAGCCCCAGCATTTT. It encodes CASSGGAQPQHF. The rearrangement joins TRBV28 to TRBJ1-5; D may be TRBD1 (5 bases). The CDR3 contains 12 residues. Germline values: CDR1 MDHEN, CDR2 SYDVKM. Deletions cut 6 bases from V and 6 bases from J, with 9 bases between. The whole variable domain, remainder taken from reference TRBV28 and TRBJ1-5, is DVKVTQSSRYLVKRTGEKVFLECVQDMDHENMFWYRQDPGLGLRLIYFSYDVKMKEKGDIPEGYSVSREKKERFSLILESASTNQTSMYLCASSGGAQPQHFGDGTRLSIL.

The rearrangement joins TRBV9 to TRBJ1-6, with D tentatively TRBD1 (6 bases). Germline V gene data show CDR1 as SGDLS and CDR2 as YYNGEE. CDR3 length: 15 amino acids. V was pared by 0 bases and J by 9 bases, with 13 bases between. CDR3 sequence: CASSVEGRGGSPLHF. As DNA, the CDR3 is TGTGCCAGCAGCGTAGAAGGCAGGGGAGGTTCACCCCTCCACTTT. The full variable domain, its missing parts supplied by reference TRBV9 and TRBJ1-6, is DSGVTQTPKHLITATGQRVTLRCSPRSGDLSVYWYQQSLDQGLQFLIQYYNGEERAKGNILERFSAQQFPDLHSELNLSSLELGDSALYFCASSVEGRGGSPLHFGNGTRLTVT.

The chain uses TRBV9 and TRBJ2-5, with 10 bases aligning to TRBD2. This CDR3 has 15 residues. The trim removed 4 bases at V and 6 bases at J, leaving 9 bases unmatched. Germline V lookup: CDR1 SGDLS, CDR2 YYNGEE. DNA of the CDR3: TGTGCCAGCAGCTTTGGACTAGCGGCCAATAAGACCCAGTACTTC. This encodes CASSFGLAANKTQYF.

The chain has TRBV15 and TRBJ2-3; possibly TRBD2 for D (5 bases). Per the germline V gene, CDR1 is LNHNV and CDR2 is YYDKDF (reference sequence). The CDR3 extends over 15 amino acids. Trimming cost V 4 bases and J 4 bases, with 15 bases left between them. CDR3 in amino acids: CATSTLRAGADTQYF. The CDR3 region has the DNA TGTGCCACCAGCACCCTACGGGCCGGGGCAGATACGCAGTATTTT. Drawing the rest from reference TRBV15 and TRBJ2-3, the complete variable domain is DAMVIQNPRYQVTQFGKPVTLSCSQTLNHNVMYWYQQKSSQAPKLLFHYYDKDFNNEADTPDNFQSRRPNTSFCFLDIRSPGLGDTAMYLCATSTLRAGADTQYFGPGTRLTVL.

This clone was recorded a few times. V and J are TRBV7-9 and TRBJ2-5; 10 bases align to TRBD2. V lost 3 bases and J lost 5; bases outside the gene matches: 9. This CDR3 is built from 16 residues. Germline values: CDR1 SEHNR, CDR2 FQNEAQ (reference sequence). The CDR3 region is CASSFGLAGVRETQYF. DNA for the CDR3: TGTGCCAGCAGCTTTGGCCTAGCGGGGGTCCGGGAGACCCAGTACTTC.

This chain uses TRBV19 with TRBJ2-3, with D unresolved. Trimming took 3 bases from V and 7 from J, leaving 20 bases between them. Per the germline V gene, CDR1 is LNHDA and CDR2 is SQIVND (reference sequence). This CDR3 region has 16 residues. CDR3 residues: CASSIKDTPRAYTQYF. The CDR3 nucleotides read TGTGCCAGTAGTATCAAAGACACCCCACGGGCTTATACGCAGTATTTT.

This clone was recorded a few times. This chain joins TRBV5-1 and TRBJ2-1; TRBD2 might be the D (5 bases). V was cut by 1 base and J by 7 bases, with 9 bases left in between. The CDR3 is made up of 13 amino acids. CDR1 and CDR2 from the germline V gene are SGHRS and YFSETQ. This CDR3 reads CASSLRGPNEQFF. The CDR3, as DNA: TGCGCCAGCAGCTTGCGCGGGCCAAATGAGCAGTTCTTC.

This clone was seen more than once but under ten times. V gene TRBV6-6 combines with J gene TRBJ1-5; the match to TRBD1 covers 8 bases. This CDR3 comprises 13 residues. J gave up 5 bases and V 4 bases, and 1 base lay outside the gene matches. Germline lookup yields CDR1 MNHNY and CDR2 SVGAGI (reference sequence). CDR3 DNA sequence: TGTGCCAGCAGTTCGACAGGGGATCAGCCCCAGCATTTT. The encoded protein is CASSSTGDQPQHF.

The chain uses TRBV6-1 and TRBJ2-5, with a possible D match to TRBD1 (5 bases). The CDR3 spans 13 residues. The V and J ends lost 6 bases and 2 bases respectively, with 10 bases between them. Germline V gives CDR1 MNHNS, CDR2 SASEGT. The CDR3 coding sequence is TGTGCCAGCAGCCCTGGACATCAAGAGACCCAGTACTTC. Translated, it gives CASSPGHQETQYF.

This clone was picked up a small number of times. CDR3 nucleotides: TGCGCCAGCAGCGTTATCTCGGGATACCAAGAGACCCAGTACTTC. Translating it yields CASSVISGYQETQYF. This rearrangement joins TRBV5-1 to TRBJ2-5; TRBD2 might be the D (5 bases). The CDR3 has 15 residues. V lost 4 bases and J lost 0, with 13 bases in between. CDR1 and CDR2 from the germline V gene are SGHRS and YFSETQ. The variable domain in full, with the rest retrieved from reference TRBV5-1 and TRBJ2-5, is KAGVTQTPRYLIKTRGQQVTLSCSPISGHRSVSWYQQTPGQGLQFLFEYFSETQRNKGNFPGRFSGRQFSNSRSEMNVSTLELGDSALYLCASSVISGYQETQYFGPGTRLLVL.

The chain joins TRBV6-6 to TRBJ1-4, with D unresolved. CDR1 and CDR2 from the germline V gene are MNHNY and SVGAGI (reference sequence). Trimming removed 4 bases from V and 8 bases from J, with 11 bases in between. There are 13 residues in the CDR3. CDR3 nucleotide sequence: TGTGCCAGCAGTTCGAGTGGGCGAGAAAAACTGTTTTTT. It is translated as CASSSSGREKLFF.